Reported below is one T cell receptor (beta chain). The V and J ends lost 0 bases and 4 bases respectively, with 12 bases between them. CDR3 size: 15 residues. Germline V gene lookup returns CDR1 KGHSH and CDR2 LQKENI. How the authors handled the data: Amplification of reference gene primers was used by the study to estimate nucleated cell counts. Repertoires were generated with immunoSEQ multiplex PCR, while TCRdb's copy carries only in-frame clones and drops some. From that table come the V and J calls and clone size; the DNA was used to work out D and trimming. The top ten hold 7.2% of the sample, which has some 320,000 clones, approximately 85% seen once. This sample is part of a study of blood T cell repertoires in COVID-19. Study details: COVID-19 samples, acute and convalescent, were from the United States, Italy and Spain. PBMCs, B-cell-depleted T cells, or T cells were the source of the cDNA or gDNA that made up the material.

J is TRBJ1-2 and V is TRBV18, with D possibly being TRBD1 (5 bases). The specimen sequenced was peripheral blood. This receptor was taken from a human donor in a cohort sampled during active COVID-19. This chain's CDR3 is CASSPPGVGTYGYTF. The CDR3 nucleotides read TGTGCCAGCTCACCACCAGGGGTGGGTACCTATGGCTACACCTTC. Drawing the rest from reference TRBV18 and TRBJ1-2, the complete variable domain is NAGVMQNPRHLVRRRGQEARLRCSPMKGHSHVYWYRQLPEEGLKFMVYLQKENIIDESGMPKERFSAEFPKEGPSILRIQQVVRGDSAAYFCASSPPGVGTYGYTFGSGTRLTVV.